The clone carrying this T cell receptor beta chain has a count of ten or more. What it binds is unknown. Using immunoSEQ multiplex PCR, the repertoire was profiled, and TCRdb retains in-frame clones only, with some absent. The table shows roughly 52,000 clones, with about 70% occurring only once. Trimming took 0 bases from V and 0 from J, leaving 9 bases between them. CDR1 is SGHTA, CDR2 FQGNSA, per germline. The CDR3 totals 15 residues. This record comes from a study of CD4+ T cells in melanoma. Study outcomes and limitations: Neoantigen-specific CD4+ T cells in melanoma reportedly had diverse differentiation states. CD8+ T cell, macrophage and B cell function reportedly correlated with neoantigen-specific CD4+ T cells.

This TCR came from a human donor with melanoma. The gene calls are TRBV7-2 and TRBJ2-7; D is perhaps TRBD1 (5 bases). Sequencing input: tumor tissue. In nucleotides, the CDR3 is TGTGCCAGCAGCTTAGCCGACAGCATCTCCTACGAGCAGTACTTC. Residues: CASSLADSISYEQYF.